One sample yielded the 18 T cell receptor beta chains listed below, sequenced in a study of cytomegalovirus exposure and HLA in healthy donors. A multiplex PCR was run with 60 Vbeta primers and 13 Jbeta primers. TCRdb's table, derived via immunoSEQ multiplex PCR, lists solely in-frame clones and lacks some. The sample comprises 100,000 to 150,000 clones, 82% of which are singletons, and 11% rests with the top ten. Input material: PBMCs. The source is a male donor in good health and CMV-seropositive.

The chain uses TRBV2 and TRBJ2-1; tentatively, D is TRBD2 (6 bases). Germline V gives CDR1 SNHLY, CDR2 FYNNEI. The CDR3 is 12 amino acids. Trimming pared 6 bases from V and 13 bases from J, leaving 16 bases between. The CDR3 nucleotides read TGTGCCAGCAGCTTAGGCCCGGGACTCCAGTTCTTC. The encoded protein is CASSLGPGLQFF.

The table lists this clone with a count of one. The V call is TRBV6-5, the J call TRBJ1-5; no reliable D call. The V end lost 0 bases, the J end lost 9 bases, and 15 bases lay between the germline ends. Germline V gives CDR1 MNHEY, CDR2 SVGAGI. This CDR3 has 15 residues. The CDR3 DNA follows: TGTGCCAGCAGTTACTCGTCACAGCCGCATTGGCCCCAGCATTTT. Protein sequence: CASSYSSQPHWPQHF.

This sequence joins TRBV5-1 and TRBJ1-3; D perhaps matches TRBD1 (5 bases). CDR1 is SGHRS, CDR2 YFSETQ, per germline. The CDR3 consists of 20 residues. V gave up 4 bases and J gave up 0 bases, with 26 bases separating them. The CDR3 bases are TGCGCCAGCAGCCCCGGGGGGTCCGGGCTCCCCTCTCTCTCTGGAAACACCATATATTTT. Translation gives CASSPGGSGLPSLSGNTIYF.

The chain recombines TRBV29-1 with TRBJ1-3; TRBD1 might be the D (5 bases). This CDR3 spans 14 amino acids. V was pared by 7 bases and J by 0 bases, with 13 bases between. CDR1 is SQVTM, CDR2 ANQGSEA, per germline. The CDR3 nucleotides read TGCAGCGCCAAAGACAGCTCCTCTGGAAACACCATATATTTT. Translation: CSAKDSSSGNTIYF.

The chain links TRBV7-2 to TRBJ2-7; 11 positions agree with TRBD2. CDR1 is SGHTA and CDR2 is FQGNSA in the germline V gene. With V trimmed by 0 bases and J by 7 bases, 8 bases remained unmatched. This CDR3 contains 16 residues. CDR3 sequence reads: CASSLAEIAGGREQYF. The CDR3 DNA reads as TGTGCCAGCAGCTTAGCGGAGATAGCGGGAGGGAGGGAGCAGTACTTC. Variable domain in full (rest from reference TRBV7-2 and TRBJ2-7): GAGVSQSPSNKVTEKGKDVELRCDPISGHTALYWYRQSLGQGLEFLIYFQGNSAPDKSGLPSDRFSAERTGGSVSTLTIQRTQQEDSAVYLCASSLAEIAGGREQYFGPGTRLTVT.

The CDR3 nucleotides are TGTGCCAGTATGCCGACTAGCTCCTACAATGAGCAGTTCTTC. Protein product: CASMPTSSYNEQFF. The chain joins TRBV19 to TRBJ2-1, with D possibly being TRBD2 (6 bases). Trimming cost V 7 bases and J 0 bases, with 10 bases left between them. CDR1 is LNHDA and CDR2 is SQIVND in the germline V gene (reference sequence). The CDR3 runs 14 residues.

The CDR3 nucleotides are TGTGCCAGCAGTTCCGTCCCCCGACAGACAATGAGCAATCAGCCCCAGCATTTT. Translating it yields CASSSVPRQTMSNQPQHF. The rearrangement joins TRBV28 to TRBJ1-5; TRBD1 might be the D (5 bases). In germline, CDR1 is MDHEN, CDR2 SYDVKM. The CDR3 length is 18 residues. V shed 4 bases and J shed 1 base, with 20 bases lying between them. Variable domain in full (rest from reference TRBV28 and TRBJ1-5): DVKVTQSSRYLVKRTGEKVFLECVQDMDHENMFWYRQDPGLGLRLIYFSYDVKMKEKGDIPEGYSVSREKKERFSLILESASTNQTSMYLCASSSVPRQTMSNQPQHFGDGTRLSIL.

This clone occurred a few times. The CDR3: CASSLKSPGLAGVETQYF. For the CDR3, the DNA is TGTGCCAGCAGTTTAAAATCCCCGGGACTAGCGGGAGTAGAGACCCAGTACTTC. The chain has TRBV28 and TRBJ2-5, with 14 bases fitting TRBD2. V gave up 2 bases and J gave up 4 bases; unmatched junction bases: 9. CDR3 length: 18 amino acids. Germline-derived CDR1 and CDR2 are MDHEN and SYDVKM.

The V call is TRBV4-3, the J call TRBJ2-7, with 8 bases matching TRBD1. This CDR3 has 16 amino acids. Per the germline V gene, CDR1 is LGHNA and CDR2 is YSLEER. Trimming cost V 4 bases and J 2 bases; bases outside gene matches: 10. The CDR3 DNA reads TGCGCCAGCAGCCCAGGGTATAGGACAGGGCCCTACGAGCAGTACTTC. Translation: CASSPGYRTGPYEQYF.

This chain connects TRBV6-1 to TRBJ1-2, with 10 bases lining up with TRBD1. In germline, CDR1 is MNHNS, CDR2 SASEGT. The CDR3 spans 14 residues. J was trimmed by 3 bases and V by 7 bases; bases with no gene match: 5. This chain's CDR3 is CASTRDRGDYGYTF. CDR3 nucleotide sequence: TGTGCCAGCACCAGGGACAGGGGTGACTATGGCTACACCTTC.

This clone has just one count. The CDR3 is CASSLFPGGNEQFF. The CDR3 nucleotides are TGTGCCAGCAGCTTATTCCCGGGGGGCAATGAGCAGTTCTTC. The gene calls are TRBV7-3 and TRBJ2-1, with TRBD2 matching 7 bases. Germline CDR1 reads SGHTA; CDR2 reads FQGTGA. Trimming at V came to 2 bases and at J to 6 bases, leaving 4 bases not matched to a gene. The CDR3 covers 14 residues.

The genes are TRBV7-9 and TRBJ2-5, with 8 positions matching TRBD1. The germline V gene encodes CDR1 SEHNR and CDR2 FQNEAQ (reference sequence). The CDR3 has 15 amino acids. V lost 1 base and J lost 4; bases outside the gene matches: 5. CDR3 DNA sequence: TGTGCCAGCAGCTTAGTCGACAGGGGCATAGAGACCCAGTACTTC. This translates into CASSLVDRGIETQYF.

This sequence joins TRBV30 and TRBJ1-1, with 7 bases lining up with TRBD1. With 2 bases clipped from V and 4 bases from J, the junction kept 7 bases outside the gene matches. Germline CDR1 GTSNPN, CDR2 SVGIG (reference sequence). CDR3 length equals 14 residues. CDR3 nucleotide sequence: TGTGCCTGGAGTTTAAAGGGGGCCAGCACTGAAGCTTTCTTT. Translation gives CAWSLKGASTEAFF. Supplemented by reference TRBV30 and TRBJ1-1, the full variable domain reads SQTIHQWPATLVQPVGSPLSLECTVEGTSNPNLYWYRQAAGRGLQLLFYSVGIGQISSEVPQNLSASRPQDRQFILSSKKLLLSDSGFYLCAWSLKGASTEAFFGQGTRLTVV.

This chain links TRBV28 with TRBJ2-1; TRBD1 agrees at 9 bases. CDR1 is MDHEN and CDR2 is SYDVKM in the germline V gene. CDR3 length equals 14 residues. After removal of 6 bases from V and 9 bases from J, the junction contained 9 bases not matched to a gene. CDR3 amino acids: CASRAGQGGGEQFF. In DNA, the CDR3 is TGTGCCAGCAGAGCGGGACAGGGCGGAGGTGAGCAGTTCTTC.

The chain is built from TRBV19 and TRBJ2-1, with TRBD2 identical over 8 bases. V was clipped by 10 bases and J by 7 bases; unmatched bases: 15. The CDR3 covers 15 residues. Germline assignment: CDR1 LNHDA and CDR2 SQIVND (reference sequence). The CDR3 bases are TGTGCCACCTCCAAGGGGAGCGGGAGAAATAATGAGCAGTTCTTC. This translates into CATSKGSGRNNEQFF.

This clone was counted once. The genes are TRBV19 and TRBJ2-6; no clear D. Germline CDR1 and CDR2: LNHDA and SQIVND (reference sequence). The V gene lost 3 bases and the J gene lost 0 bases, with 6 bases spanning the gap. The CDR3 covers 15 residues. CDR3 loop: CASSIFSSGANVLTF. For the CDR3, the DNA is TGTGCCAGTAGTATTTTCAGCTCTGGGGCCAACGTCCTGACTTTC. Looking up the rest from reference TRBV19 and TRBJ2-6 gives the full variable domain: DGGITQSPKYLFRKEGQNVTLSCEQNLNHDAMYWYRQDPGQGLRLIYYSQIVNDFQKGDIAEGYSVSREKKESFPLTVTSAQKNPTAFYLCASSIFSSGANVLTFGAGSRLTVL.

The chain uses TRBV27 and TRBJ1-1; D unclear. The V gene lost 2 bases and the J gene lost 1 base, with 11 bases spanning the gap. In germline, CDR1 is MNHEY, CDR2 SMNVEV (reference sequence). This CDR3 region has 15 residues. The CDR3 region is CASSLNGPTNTEAFF. The CDR3 DNA follows: TGTGCCAGCAGTTTAAATGGGCCGACGAACACTGAAGCTTTCTTT.

This clone was seen a few times. V gene TRBV6-5 combines with J gene TRBJ1-1; D possibly corresponds to TRBD1 (6 bases). The V gene lost 6 bases and the J gene lost 3 bases, with 11 bases spanning the gap. The germline V gene encodes CDR1 MNHEY and CDR2 SVGAGI. This CDR3 is built from 13 residues. Written as DNA, the CDR3 is TGTGCCAGCAGCCGGGGGGCTGACACTGAAGCTTTCTTT. This encodes CASSRGADTEAFF.